This TCR beta chain was documented in a study of T cells after yellow fever vaccination (dated by TCRdb to about 2019). For the wider study: Libraries from fractions with low cell numbers were prepared with the SMART-Seq v4 Ultra Low Input RNA kit. To track T-cell clones before and after primary and booster YFV17D yellow fever vaccination, bulk TCR alpha and beta repertoires were sequenced longitudinally. Two healthy male donors, one aged 18 to 30 and one aged 30 to 40 years, made up the cohort. Bulk PBMC replicates and cell subsets were isolated from blood drawn at multiple timepoints before and after both primary and secondary immunization.

TCR cDNA was synthesized by 5'RACE template switching, which introduced a universal primer site and unique molecular identifiers. Priming for cDNA synthesis came from both the TCR alpha and TCR beta constant segments. Two PCR steps were used to amplify libraries, with sample barcodes and sequencing adapters being added in the second step. Sequencing of libraries was done on Illumina HiSeq 2500 (2x100 bp) or NovaSeq (2x150 bp). The paper's data handling went like this. MIGEC was used to demultiplex reads and collapse the reads into UMI consensus sequences, and MiXCR was used for V(D)J alignment. Vaccine-responding clonotypes were identified with edgeR using replicate PBMC samples, with FDR below 0.01 and a log2 fold change above 5 up to day 15 being required. Each bulk clonotype received a CD4 or CD8 identity based on whether the sequenced CD4 or CD8 repertoire contained that clonotype at higher abundance. TCRdb redid the processing of the public reads, applying fastp at Q25 and MiXCR, and retained in-frame beta chains. When rows share a CDR3 protein, they turn into one entry using the most common DNA and genes. In this record, the V and J calls reflect TCRdb's handling and not the investigators' own analysis. The sample profile shows approximately 550,000 distinct CDR3 sequences; 19% of them were found once. The leading ten clones occupy 13% to 15% of the sample.

Only a few counts were recorded for this clonotype. It lacks a known antigen. The sample holds no much larger clone one base away, and base qualities are not on file. The treatment or condition label, as the study defines it: live attenuated yellow fever vaccine strain. At every blood-draw timepoint, two biological replicates of bulk PBMCs were collected. PBMCs were isolated from peripheral blood using a standard Ficoll-Paque protocol. TriZol was used to extract RNA from bulk PBMCs, CD4 and CD8 fractions, and dextramer-positive and dextramer-negative fractions. Study-level results and caveats: Because only a couple of donors were included in the study, the extent to which the findings can be generalized is limited. Computational filtering was required because FACS-sorted repertoires could contain abundant contaminating clonotypes from the bulk population. Compared with the primary T-cell response, the secondary T-cell response was weaker but faster, peaking on day 5 rather than day 15. Most clones expanded after primary vaccination were re-detected after the booster (almost 98% of CD4 and around 88% of CD8), suggesting broad memory maintenance. A small fraction of clonotypes appeared in both the CD4 and CD8 compartments, likely as a result of convergent recombination.

V lost 4 bases and J lost 4 bases, and the count of bases not matched to a germline gene is 5. Including cysteine and phenylalanine, the CDR3 has 15 amino acids. Kept here is only the CDR3 DNA, which spans 45 bases and is read in frame from base 1. This receptor was obtained from a man aged 25-40 years who received the YFV17D yellow fever vaccine. Source: PBMCs, taken 15 days after the yellow fever booster vaccination. This sequence uses TRBV12-3 or TRBV12-4 and TRBJ1-4; 8 bases in between match TRBD1. The CDR3 region reads CASSSRTGNNEKLFF. Here is the DNA: TGTGCCAGCAGTTCAAGGACAGGGAATAATGAAAAACTGTTTTTT.